The TCR beta chain described here comes from a study of OX40 agonist ivuxolimab in advanced cancers. The assay was immunoSEQ multiplex PCR, and TCRdb's table has in-frame clones only and misses some. The sample consists of 110,000 or so clones, around 93% of them appearing once. V gave up 0 bases and J gave up 4 bases, with 15 bases separating them. The CDR3 is made up of 16 amino acids. CDR1 and CDR2 (germline): SGHRS, YFSETQ. The chain links TRBV5-1 to TRBJ2-3; a possible D gene is TRBD2 (7 bases). The starting material was CD4+ or CD8+ T cells sorted from blood, obtained in a trial of the OX40 agonist ivuxolimab. The sequence came from an adult with an advanced solid tumor such as melanoma, head and neck, liver or kidney cancer. Written as DNA, the CDR3 is TGCGCCAGCAGCTTGGCCGGGGGGCCCTGGCCAGATACGCAGTATTTT. Residues: CASSLAGGPWPDTQYF.